This T cell receptor (beta chain) was identified in a study of blood T cell repertoires in COVID-19. On the study more broadly: Samples representing acute and convalescent COVID-19 were sourced from the United States, Italy and Spain.

Only in-frame clones appear in the TCRdb table, and some are missing; sequencing was by immunoSEQ multiplex PCR. Here the sample spans around 25,000 clones, about 90% being singletons. The germline V and J ends were trimmed by 0 bases and 1 base, with 10 bases remaining between them. The germline V gene has CDR1 SGHRS and CDR2 YFSETQ. The CDR3 sequence is 15 residues long. The sequence was obtained from an older woman with active COVID-19. The V gene is TRBV5-1, the J gene TRBJ1-1; D is perhaps TRBD1 (5 bases). Sequenced input: peripheral blood. CDR3 in amino acids: CASSLATGGNTEAFF. The CDR3 DNA reads TGCGCCAGCAGCTTGGCAACAGGTGGGAACACTGAAGCTTTCTTT.